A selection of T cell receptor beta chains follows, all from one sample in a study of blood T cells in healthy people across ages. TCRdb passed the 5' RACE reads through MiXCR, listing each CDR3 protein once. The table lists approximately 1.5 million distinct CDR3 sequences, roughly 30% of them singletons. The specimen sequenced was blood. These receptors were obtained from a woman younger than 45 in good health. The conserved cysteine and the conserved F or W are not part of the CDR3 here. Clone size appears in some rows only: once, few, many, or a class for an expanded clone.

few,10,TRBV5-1,ASSVGSITQY
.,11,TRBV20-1,SADRGGDTEAF
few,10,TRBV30,AWSAGNYGYT
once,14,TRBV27,ASSPSGWQGGDEQF
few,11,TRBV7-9,ASIQKVGEKLF
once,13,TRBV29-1,SVKVTDSGNTEAF
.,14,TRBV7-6,ASSLSTGGAPDTQY
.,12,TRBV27,ASTPTGPRETQY
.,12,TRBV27,ASRRVGGNQPQH
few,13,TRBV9,ASNPSGGGADTQY
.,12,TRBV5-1,ASSFTIQGYEQY
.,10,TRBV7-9,ASSALVSEQY
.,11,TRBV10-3,AISESLENTQY
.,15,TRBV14,ASSQEGGDPIGKTQY
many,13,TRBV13,ASSMGTAFLYGYT
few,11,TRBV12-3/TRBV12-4,ASTPDRVETQY
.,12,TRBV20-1,SARSGQGRYEQY
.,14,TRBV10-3,AISESPDPGGDTQY
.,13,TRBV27,ASSPGATNQETQY
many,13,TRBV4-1,ASSQDSTGGQPQH
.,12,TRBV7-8,ASSPTNSNQPQH
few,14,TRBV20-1,SAAPPYGSRKETQY
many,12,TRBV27,ASSYRDRAYEQY
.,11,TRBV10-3,AISRPSGGWQF
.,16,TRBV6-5,ASSYLTSGGASYNEQF
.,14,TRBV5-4,ASSFRDRVNTGELF
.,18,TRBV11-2,ASSLEAISPSLGGANVLT
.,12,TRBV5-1,ASRGLAHQEIQY
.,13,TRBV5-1,ASSSLGIPAETQY
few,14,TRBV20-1,SARGERAGMWYEQY
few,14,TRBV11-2,ASSLELLAGNYEQY
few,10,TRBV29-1,SVAEGPYEQY
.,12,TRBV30,AWSRDFSSNEQY
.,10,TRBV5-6,ASSPGMGEQY
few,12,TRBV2,ASSVEASNQPQH
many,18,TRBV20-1,SASPTGTSGITTSTDTQY
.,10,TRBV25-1,ASSEGGRAVF
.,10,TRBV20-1,SDRGGSYEQY
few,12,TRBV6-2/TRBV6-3,ASATSGRGGEQF
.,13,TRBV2,ASSDRTGRNYGYT
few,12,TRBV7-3,ASSASNPLHERF
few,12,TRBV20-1,SAGTSGRQETQY
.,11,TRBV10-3,AISDSHLYKQY
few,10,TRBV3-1,ASSQSTYEQY
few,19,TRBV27,ASSSKRGGNPDKSGANVLT
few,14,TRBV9,ASSGGPGPTSYGYT